One and the same sample provided the 7 T cell receptor beta chains below, sequenced in a study of cytomegalovirus exposure and HLA in healthy donors. Assay: immunoSEQ multiplex PCR; the TCRdb copy retains only in-frame clones and omits some. The table includes more than 300,000 clones, about nine tenths detected once. The specimen sequenced was PBMCs. These receptors were taken from a woman under 30 in good health and CMV-seronegative.

Only one count was recorded for this clone. This sequence joins TRBV27 and TRBJ2-7; 10 positions agree with TRBD2. This CDR3 contains 14 residues. The germline CDR1 and CDR2 sequences are MNHEY and SMNVEV (reference sequence). V gave up 2 bases and J gave up 6 bases; unmatched junction bases: 4. The CDR3 nucleotides read TGTGCCAGCAGTTTACAGCGGGGGGGAATCGAGCAGTACTTC. Translated, it gives CASSLQRGGIEQYF.

The chain joins TRBV15 to TRBJ2-7; D is uncertain. Germline V gene lookup returns CDR1 LNHNV and CDR2 YYDKDF (reference sequence). CDR3 length equals 14 residues. V was trimmed by 0 bases and J by 7 bases, leaving 13 bases between them. The CDR3 DNA is TGTGCCACCAGCAGAGATCTTGACTCCTTAGAGCAGTACTTC. Translating it yields CATSRDLDSLEQYF.

This chain connects TRBV6-1 to TRBJ2-1; D remains ambiguous. The germline CDR1 and CDR2 sequences are MNHNS and SASEGT. The CDR3 loop spans 18 amino acids. Trimming took off 3 bases at V and 0 bases at J, with 18 bases between the two ends. CDR3 coding DNA: TGTGCCAGCAGTGAGACACGAATTGCAAAAATCTCCTACAATGAGCAGTTCTTC. This encodes CASSETRIAKISYNEQFF.

The chain recombines TRBV2 with TRBJ2-1; 9 bases agree with TRBD2. Germline CDR1 and CDR2: SNHLY and FYNNEI. The trim removed 8 bases at V and 6 bases at J, leaving 11 bases unmatched. The CDR3 spans 15 residues. The CDR3 sequence: CASPEGLAGLNEQFF. The CDR3, as DNA: TGTGCCAGCCCCGAAGGGCTAGCGGGACTCAATGAGCAGTTCTTC.

This clone was observed a single time. Other nucleotide sequences from this sample produce the same CDR3. V usage is TRBV4-3 and J usage is TRBJ2-3; TRBD2 might be the D (5 bases). Germline CDR1 reads LGHNA; CDR2 reads YSLEER. Trimming shortened V by 4 bases and J by 4 bases, and 12 bases separated the two germline ends. This CDR3 has 14 amino acids. CDR3 sequence (DNA): TGCGCCAGCAGCCCTTGGACTTCGGCAGATACGCAGTATTTT. Protein sequence: CASSPWTSADTQYF.

The chain carries TRBV4-3 and TRBJ1-2; D gene unclear. The V end was cut by 0 bases, the J end by 4 bases, with 15 bases between. CDR1 and CDR2 (germline): LGHNA, YSLEER. This CDR3 is 16 amino acids long. CDR3 protein: CASSQDVRPPGYGYTF. The CDR3 DNA follows: TGCGCCAGCAGCCAAGATGTGCGGCCCCCGGGCTATGGCTACACCTTC.

The chain has TRBV4-1 and TRBJ1-5; D remains unclear. The CDR3 spans 19 residues. CDR1 is MGHRA and CDR2 is YSYEKL in the germline V gene. With 0 bases removed from V and 0 bases from J, the gap between germline ends came to 18 bases. Written as DNA, the CDR3 is TGCGCCAGCAGCCAAGATAGCGCGGGCAGATTTTATAGCAATCAGCCCCAGCATTTT. Amino acid sequence: CASSQDSAGRFYSNQPQHF.